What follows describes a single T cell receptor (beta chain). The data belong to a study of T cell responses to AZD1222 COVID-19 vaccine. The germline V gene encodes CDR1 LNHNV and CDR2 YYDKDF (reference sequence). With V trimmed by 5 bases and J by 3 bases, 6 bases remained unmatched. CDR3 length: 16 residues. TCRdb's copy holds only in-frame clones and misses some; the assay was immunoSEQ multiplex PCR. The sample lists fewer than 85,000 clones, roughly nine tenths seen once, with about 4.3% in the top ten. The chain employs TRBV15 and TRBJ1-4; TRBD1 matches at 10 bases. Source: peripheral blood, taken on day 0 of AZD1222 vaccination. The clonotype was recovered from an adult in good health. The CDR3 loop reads CATSAPTGGANEKLFF. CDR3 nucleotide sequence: TGTGCCACCAGCGCCCCGACAGGGGGCGCTAATGAAAAACTGTTTTTT.